Given below is one T cell receptor (beta chain) in context. The data belong to a study of T-cell reconstitution after alpha-beta-depleted transplantation in children. Germline assignment: CDR1 SEHNR and CDR2 FQNEAQ (reference sequence). With 5 bases removed from V and 2 bases from J, the gap between germline ends came to 13 bases. This CDR3 is built from 14 residues. Molecular barcoding with unique molecular identifiers was used for the TCRbeta library. Using its own MiXCR run on the PCR reads, TCRdb lists one record per CDR3 protein. Of some 290,000 distinct CDR3 sequences listed, approximately 9.6% are singletons.

V gene TRBV7-9 combines with J gene TRBJ2-7; D is perhaps TRBD2 (5 bases). Material: PBMCs from the stem cell graft donor, obtained from the stem cell graft. This TCR derives from a human donor who donated a stem cell graft to a child with SCID. The CDR3 DNA is TGTGCCAGCAGCCCCCGGGGTAAGGCCTACGAGCAGTACTTC. This codes for CASSPRGKAYEQYF.